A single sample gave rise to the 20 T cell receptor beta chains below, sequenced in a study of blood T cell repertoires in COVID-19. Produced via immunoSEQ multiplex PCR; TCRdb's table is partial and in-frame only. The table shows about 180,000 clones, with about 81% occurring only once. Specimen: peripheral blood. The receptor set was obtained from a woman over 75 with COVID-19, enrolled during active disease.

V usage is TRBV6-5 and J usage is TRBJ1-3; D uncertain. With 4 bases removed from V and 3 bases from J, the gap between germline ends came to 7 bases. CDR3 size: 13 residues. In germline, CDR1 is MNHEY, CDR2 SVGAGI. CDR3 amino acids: CASSSYFGNTIYF. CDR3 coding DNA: TGTGCCAGCAGTTCTTACTTTGGAAACACCATATATTTT.

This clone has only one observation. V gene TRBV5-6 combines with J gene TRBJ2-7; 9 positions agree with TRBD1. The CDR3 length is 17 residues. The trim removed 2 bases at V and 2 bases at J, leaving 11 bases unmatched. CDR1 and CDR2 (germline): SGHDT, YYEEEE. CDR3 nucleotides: TGTGCCAGCAGCTTAGGCCTATACCGGGACAGGGCCTACGAGCAGTACTTC. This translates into CASSLGLYRDRAYEQYF. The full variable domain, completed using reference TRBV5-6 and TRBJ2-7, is DAGVTQSPTHLIKTRGQQVTLRCSPKSGHDTVSWYQQALGQGPQFIFQYYEEEERQRGNFPDRFSGHQFPNYSSELNVNALLLGDSALYLCASSLGLYRDRAYEQYFGPGTRLTVT.

The CDR3 region is CATTDYTTGNTIYF. CDR3 nucleotide sequence: TGTGCCACCACCGACTATACCACTGGAAACACCATATATTTT. This chain uses TRBV19 with TRBJ1-3, with D hard to call. V was pared by 10 bases and J by 2 bases, with 15 bases between. From germline, CDR1 is LNHDA and CDR2 SQIVND (reference sequence). The CDR3 sequence is 14 residues long.

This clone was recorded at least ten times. The CDR3, as DNA: TGTGCCAGCAGCGCACAGGGCCGGAAGGGTGAAGCTTTCTTT. Translating gives CASSAQGRKGEAFF. This chain joins TRBV6-5 and TRBJ1-1, with D possibly being TRBD1 (6 bases). The CDR3 loop spans 14 amino acids. Germline-derived CDR1 and CDR2 are MNHEY and SVGAGI. Deletions cut 6 bases from V and 7 bases from J, with 18 bases between.

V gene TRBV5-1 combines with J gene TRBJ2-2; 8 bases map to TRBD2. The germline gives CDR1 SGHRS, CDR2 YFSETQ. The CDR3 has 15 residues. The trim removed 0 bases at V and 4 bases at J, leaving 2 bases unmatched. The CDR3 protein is CASSLASGSTGELFF. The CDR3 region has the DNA TGCGCCAGCAGCTTGGCCAGCGGGAGCACCGGGGAGCTGTTTTTT.

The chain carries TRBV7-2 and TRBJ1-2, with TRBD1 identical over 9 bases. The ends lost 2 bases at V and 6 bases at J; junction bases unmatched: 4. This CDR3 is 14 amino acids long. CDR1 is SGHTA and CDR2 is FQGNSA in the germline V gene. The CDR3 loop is CASSLRGQGHGYTF. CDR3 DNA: TGTGCCAGCAGCTTAAGGGGACAGGGCCATGGCTACACCTTC.

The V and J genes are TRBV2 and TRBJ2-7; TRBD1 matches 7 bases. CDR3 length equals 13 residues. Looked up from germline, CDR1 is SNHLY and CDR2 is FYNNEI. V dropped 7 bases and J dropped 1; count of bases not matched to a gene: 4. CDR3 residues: CASTTGASYEQYF. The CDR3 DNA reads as TGTGCCAGCACAACAGGGGCTTCCTACGAGCAGTACTTC.

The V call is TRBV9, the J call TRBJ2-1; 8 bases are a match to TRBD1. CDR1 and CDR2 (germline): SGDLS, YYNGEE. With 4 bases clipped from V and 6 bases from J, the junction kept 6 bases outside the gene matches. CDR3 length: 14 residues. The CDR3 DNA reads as TGTGCCAGCAGCCCTCGGACAGGGCGCAATGAGCAGTTCTTC. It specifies CASSPRTGRNEQFF.

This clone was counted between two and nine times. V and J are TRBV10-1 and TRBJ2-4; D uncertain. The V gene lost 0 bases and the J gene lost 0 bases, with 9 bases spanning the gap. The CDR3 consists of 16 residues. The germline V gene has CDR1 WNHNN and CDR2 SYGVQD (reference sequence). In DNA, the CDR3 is TGCGCCAGCAGTGAGTCCACGGTACTAGCCAAAAACATTCAGTACTTC. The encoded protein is CASSESTVLAKNIQYF.

The CDR3 sequence is CASSWGQGGSEQYF. CDR3 sequence (DNA): TGTGCCAGCAGCTGGGGACAGGGGGGCAGCGAGCAGTACTTC. J is TRBJ2-7 and V is TRBV5-5; TRBD1 matches at 11 bases. The CDR3 totals 14 residues. Germline CDR1 reads SGHKS; CDR2 reads YYEKEE (reference sequence). The trim removed 3 bases at V and 6 bases at J, leaving 5 bases unmatched.

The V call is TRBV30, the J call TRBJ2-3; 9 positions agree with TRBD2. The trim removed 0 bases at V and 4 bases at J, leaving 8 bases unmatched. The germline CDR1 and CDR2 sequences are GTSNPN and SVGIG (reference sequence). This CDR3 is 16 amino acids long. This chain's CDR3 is CAWSVRLAGRADTQYF. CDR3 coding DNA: TGTGCCTGGAGTGTAAGGCTAGCGGGGAGGGCAGATACGCAGTATTTT.

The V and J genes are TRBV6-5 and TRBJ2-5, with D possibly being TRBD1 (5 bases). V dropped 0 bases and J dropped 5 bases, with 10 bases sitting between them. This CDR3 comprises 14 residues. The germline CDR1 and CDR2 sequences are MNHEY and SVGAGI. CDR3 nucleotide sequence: TGTGCCAGCAGTTACTCGCAGGGCTCGGAGACCCAGTACTTC. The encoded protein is CASSYSQGSETQYF.

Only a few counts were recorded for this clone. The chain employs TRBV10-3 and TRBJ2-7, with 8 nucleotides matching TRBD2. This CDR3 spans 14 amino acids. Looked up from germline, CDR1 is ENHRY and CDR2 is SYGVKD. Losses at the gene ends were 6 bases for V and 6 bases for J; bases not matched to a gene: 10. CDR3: CAISGQPGTSEQYF. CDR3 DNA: TGTGCCATCAGCGGACAGCCCGGGACTAGCGAGCAGTACTTC.

Here the CDR3 DNA reads TGTGCCAGCAGCGTCCGGGACAGGTCTAACACCGGGGAGCTGTTTTTT. Translating it yields CASSVRDRSNTGELFF. This chain links TRBV11-3 with TRBJ2-2, with 8 bases identical to TRBD1. This CDR3 region has 16 residues. Trimming cost V 5 bases and J 2 bases; bases outside gene matches: 7. CDR1 is SGHNT, CDR2 YENEEA, per germline.

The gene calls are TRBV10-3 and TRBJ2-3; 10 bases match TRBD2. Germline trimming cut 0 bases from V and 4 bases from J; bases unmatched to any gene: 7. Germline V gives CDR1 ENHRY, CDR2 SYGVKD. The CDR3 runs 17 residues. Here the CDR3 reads CAISESPAGGGADTQYF. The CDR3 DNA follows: TGTGCCATCAGTGAGTCGCCAGCGGGGGGGGGAGCAGATACGCAGTATTTT.

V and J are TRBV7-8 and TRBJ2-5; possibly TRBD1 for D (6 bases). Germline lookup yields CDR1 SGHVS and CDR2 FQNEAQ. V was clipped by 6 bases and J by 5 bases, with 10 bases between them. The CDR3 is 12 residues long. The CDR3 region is CASSFDRETQYF. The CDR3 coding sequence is TGTGCCAGCAGTTTCGACAGGGAGACCCAGTACTTC.

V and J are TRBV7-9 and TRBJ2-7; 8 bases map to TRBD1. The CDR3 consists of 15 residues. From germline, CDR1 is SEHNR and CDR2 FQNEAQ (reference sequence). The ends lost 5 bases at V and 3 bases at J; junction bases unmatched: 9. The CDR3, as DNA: TGTGCCAGCAGCGCACGGACAGGGAGAATCTACGAGCAGTACTTC. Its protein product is CASSARTGRIYEQYF. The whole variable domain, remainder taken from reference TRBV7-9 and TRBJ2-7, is DTGVSQNPRHKITKRGQNVTFRCDPISEHNRLYWYRQTLGQGPEFLTYFQNEAQLEKSRLLSDRFSAERPKGSFSTLEIQRTEQGDSAMYLCASSARTGRIYEQYFGPGTRLTVT.

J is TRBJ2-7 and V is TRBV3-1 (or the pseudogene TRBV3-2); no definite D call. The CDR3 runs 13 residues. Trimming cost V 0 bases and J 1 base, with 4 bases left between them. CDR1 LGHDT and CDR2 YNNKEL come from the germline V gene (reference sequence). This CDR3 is CASSQDQSYEQYF. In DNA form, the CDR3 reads TGTGCCAGCAGCCAAGACCAGTCCTACGAGCAGTACTTC.

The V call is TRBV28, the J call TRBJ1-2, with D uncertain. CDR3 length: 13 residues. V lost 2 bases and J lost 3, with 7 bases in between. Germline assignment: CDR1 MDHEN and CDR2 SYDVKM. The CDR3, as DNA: TGTGCCAGCAGTTTACGTACAGACTATGGCTACACCTTC. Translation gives CASSLRTDYGYTF.

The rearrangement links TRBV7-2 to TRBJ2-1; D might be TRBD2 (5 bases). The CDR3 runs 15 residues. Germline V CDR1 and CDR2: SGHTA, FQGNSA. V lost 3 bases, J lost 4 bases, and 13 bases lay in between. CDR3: CASSFQLGPYNEQFF. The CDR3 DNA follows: TGTGCCAGCAGCTTCCAACTAGGCCCGTACAATGAGCAGTTCTTC. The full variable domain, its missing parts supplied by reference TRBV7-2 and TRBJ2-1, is GAGVSQSPSNKVTEKGKDVELRCDPISGHTALYWYRQSLGQGLEFLIYFQGNSAPDKSGLPSDRFSAERTGGSVSTLTIQRTQQEDSAVYLCASSFQLGPYNEQFFGPGTRLTVL.